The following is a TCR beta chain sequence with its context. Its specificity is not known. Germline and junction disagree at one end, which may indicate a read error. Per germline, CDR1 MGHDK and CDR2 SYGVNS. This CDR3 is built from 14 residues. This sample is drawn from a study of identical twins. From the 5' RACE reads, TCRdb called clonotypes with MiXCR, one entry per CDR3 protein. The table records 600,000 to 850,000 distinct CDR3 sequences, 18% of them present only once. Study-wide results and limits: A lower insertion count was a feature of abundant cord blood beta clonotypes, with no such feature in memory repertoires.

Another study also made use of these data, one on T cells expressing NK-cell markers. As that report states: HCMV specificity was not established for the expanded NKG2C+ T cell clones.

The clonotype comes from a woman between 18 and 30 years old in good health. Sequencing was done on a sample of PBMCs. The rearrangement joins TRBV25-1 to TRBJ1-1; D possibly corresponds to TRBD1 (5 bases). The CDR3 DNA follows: TGTGCCAGCAGTGAACAGGAGGGGAACGCTGAAGCTTTCTTT. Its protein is CASSEQEGNAEAFF. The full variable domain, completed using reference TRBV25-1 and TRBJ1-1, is EADIYQTPRYLVIGTGKKITLECSQTMGHDKMYWYQQDPGMELHLIHYSYGVNSTEKGDLSSESTVSRIRTEHFPLTLESARPSHTSQYLCASSEQEGNAEAFFGQGTRLTVV.